Listed here is a single T cell receptor beta chain. Antigen: not known. Clones were sequenced by immunoSEQ multiplex PCR, and TCRdb holds only the in-frame ones, with some missing. The data contain about 93,000 clones, about three quarters of them singletons. The time point is: cycle 4 day 1 (C4D1), after 6 weeks of nivolumab. In every patient, relapse followed autologous stem cell transplantation, while exposure to brentuximab vedotin differed. The germline CDR1 and CDR2 sequences are MNHNS and SASEGT. V was pared by 4 bases and J by 8 bases, with 13 bases between. The CDR3 extends over 13 amino acids. This record belongs to a study of PD-1 blockade in classical Hodgkin lymphoma. Overall study: Patients received nivolumab 3 mg/kg intravenously every 2 weeks.

Study-level findings and limits: The study found complete responders had baseline diversity similar to newly diagnosed patients.

This receptor was identified in a human donor with classical Hodgkin lymphoma. Sequencing was performed on peripheral blood mononuclear cells (PBMCs), taken before the fourth cycle of nivolumab. This sequence joins TRBV6-1 and TRBJ2-3; D is perhaps TRBD1 (6 bases). Written as DNA, the CDR3 is TGTGCCAGCAGTGTTGAGGGGGTTGGTACGCAGTATTTT. Translating gives CASSVEGVGTQYF.